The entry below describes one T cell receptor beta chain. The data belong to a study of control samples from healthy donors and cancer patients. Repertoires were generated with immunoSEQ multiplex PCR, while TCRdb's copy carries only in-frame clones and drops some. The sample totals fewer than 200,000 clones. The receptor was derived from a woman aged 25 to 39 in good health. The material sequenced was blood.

This chain's CDR3 is CASSFRASGNTIYF. The CDR3 DNA is TGTGCCAGCAGCTTTCGGGCCTCTGGAAACACCATATATTTT. The genes are TRBV5-4 and TRBJ1-3; no firm D call. The CDR3 has 14 residues. Germline V lookup: CDR1 SGHNT, CDR2 YYREEE (reference sequence). V lost 2 bases to trimming and J lost 0 bases, with 6 bases between them.